This T cell receptor (beta chain) was sequenced in a study of cytomegalovirus exposure and HLA in healthy donors (TCRdb year 2017). Background for the entire study: An earlier analysis of about 530 of the donors reported 276 Gb of sequence data and roughly 120 million unique TCR beta sequences obtained from 180 million or so T cells. Alongside the repertoire data, information on donor age, sex, ethnicity and CMV serostatus was compiled. Rather than using new phenotypic data, the later analysis identified candidate immune exposures from TCR beta sequences and from how often those sequences occurred across donors. Among about 390 genotyped donors of the cohort, an average of around 240,000 unique TCR beta nucleotide sequences were sequenced per donor, 15% to 20% of them non-productive. In an earlier analysis of 550 to 700 of the donors, high-throughput TCR beta sequencing was used to judge whether each TCR beta V gene segment behaved as functional or pseudogenic. Among the roughly 370 genotyped donors, around 79% belonged to the genetic ancestry cluster associated with self-reported Caucasian donors. To predict cytomegalovirus infection status, the study combined high-throughput TCR immunosequencing, statistical association of individual TCRs with disease status, and machine learning. The study was designed to test whether signatures of past pathogen exposure could be identified by cataloging public T cell receptors. Typing coverage varied by locus: roughly 620-640 donors for A, B, C, DRB1 and DQB1; 522 for DQA1; more than 600 for DPA1; under 490 for DPB1. A handful of DR-DQ haplotypes were handled as single units for association and clustering because linkage in the cohort was strong. In a later analysis, previously published TCR beta repertoires from hundreds of donors were re-analyzed and high-resolution HLA genotyping was added so that TCR occurrence patterns could be studied. An early release covering roughly 640 HLA-typed donors comprised approximately 300 gigabases of sequencing data and roughly 86 million unique TCR sequences. The study profiled the T cell repertoires of hundreds of subjects by immunosequencing and related them to cytomegalovirus serostatus. Besides the first cohort of around 670 subjects, a separate validation cohort made up of 90 to 150 different subjects was used. Genome-wide SNP genotypes for about 60% of the roughly 670 donors were used in a later genetic analysis, which treated that subset as a discovery cohort. All discovery cohort repertoires had been generated on a single sequencing platform. HLA typing included class I and class II loci at four-digit resolution.

On this clone: Its binding antigen is unknown. Qualities for individual bases were not recorded, and no much larger clone is one base off.

Libraries were constructed by the immunoSEQ multiplex PCR assay. For the multiplex PCR, a mixture combining 60 forward primers for TCR Vbeta segments and 13 reverse primers for TCR Jbeta segments was used. The CDR3 region of rearranged TCR beta genes was amplified from genomic DNA with a multiplex PCR assay. The amplified TCR beta libraries were sequenced on the Illumina HiSeq System as 87-base-pair reads. The authors' pipeline ran thus. A later analysis counted about 80 million unique TCR beta chains across the roughly 700 repertoires, and 9.5 million to 11 million of these chains were shared by at least two donors. A nearest-neighbor algorithm error-corrected the raw reads and collapsed the reads into unique sequences, merging closely related sequences to remove PCR and sequencing errors. CDR3 sequences were aligned to IMGT reference sequences to assign V, D and J gene segments. Each retained sequence needed at least a six-nucleotide match to both a V gene segment and a J gene segment. A rearrangement was called productive if the CDR3 had no stop codons and remained in frame with V and J, and every other rearrangement was called non-productive. Following IMGT convention, CDR3 was defined as the stretch from the second conserved V-encoded cysteine to the conserved J-encoded phenylalanine. In an earlier analysis of around 640 of the donors, sequences lacking an unambiguous match to a single V gene segment were excluded. An earlier analysis of fewer than 650 of the donors classified V segments as functional when productive rearrangements were above 56.7% and as segregating when the standard deviation between donors was above 5%. A statistical classification framework was built to diagnose cytomegalovirus status from the catalog of TCR beta chain sequences. V and J gene assignment, in a later analysis, came from comparing TCR nucleotide sequences with IMGT/GENE-DB human TR gene sequences. The TCRdist pipeline was used in a later analysis to assign CDR3 sequences and most-parsimonious VDJ recombination scenarios. A later analysis defined each TCR beta chain by its CDR3 amino acid sequence plus V-gene family, and excluded reads lacking a unique V-gene family. A later analysis removed 550 to 700 highly shared, low-generation-probability nucleotide sequences to deal with suspected cross-contamination and a sequencing artifact. In a later analysis, a clonal expansion index for each public chain was calculated from normalized within-repertoire ranks of inferred template counts. A later analysis computed generation probabilities with a VDJ recombination model fitted to out-of-frame rearrangements, and checked the results against IGoR. Hypergeometric tests were used in a later analysis to score TCR-TCR, TCR-HLA and TCR-CMV co-occurrence, with a repertoire-size bias correction applied to the TCR pairs. To estimate false discovery rates, a later analysis permuted the HLA or CMV assignments 20 times. A later analysis grouped co-occurring TCRs with DBSCAN, adding TCRdist sequence similarity when clustering within HLA-allele-positive subsets. Repertoires with fewer than 30,000 or more than 120,000 public chains were left out of co-occurrence clustering, as were about five repertoires with anomalous nucleotide sharing. The table was pulled from immuneACCESS by TCRdb, which kept in-frame rearrangements only. Such tables lose some clones; where checked, under half of the loss comes from unresolved V genes, and the rest has no known cause. That table supplies the V and J calls and clone size; D and trimming were determined from the DNA. This sample comprises around 130,000 clones, around 80% of them detected only once. The ten largest account for roughly 1.8% of the sample.

In total, 666 healthy bone marrow donors made up the cohort. At the time of sampling, all cohort members were nominally healthy, though unrecorded immune exposures were likely present. The donor tested CMV seronegative, placing the donor among the 352 seronegative members of the cohort. A peripheral blood sample was provided by each donor, and peripheral blood mononuclear cells were used for TCR beta sequencing. The Qiagen DNeasy Blood Extraction Kit was used to extract genomic DNA from the blood cell samples. From V the trimming removes 2 bases and from J it removes 1 base, while the gene matches leave 1 base of the junction unaccounted for. Inclusive of the bounding cysteine and phenylalanine, the CDR3 is 15 residues long. The sequence is cut down to CDR3 DNA, 45 bases in frame from base 1. Per the germline V gene (reference sequence), MNHEY is the CDR1 and SMNVEV is the CDR2. The paper as a whole reports these results and caveats: According to a later analysis, parvovirus B19, influenza, CMV and Epstein-Barr virus appeared linked to several top co-occurrence clusters. Because counts were too low, more than 15 rarely observed V segments, including chromosome 9 orphons, were left out of the earlier analysis of approximately 500 of the donors. According to a later analysis, most CMV-associated TCR beta chains appeared to be HLA-restricted, and the HLA associations seemed to be driven largely by CMV exposure. Linkage disequilibrium might explain the correlated functional status among segregating V segments, but an unknown experimental factor could not be excluded. In a later analysis, HLA-associated TCR beta chains were found to be more clonally expanded and to have lower generation probabilities than equally common non-associated chains. Broadly in line with IMGT annotations, most TCR beta V segments showed up in productive rearrangements about 87% or about 30% of the time in an earlier analysis of 587 of the donors. A cluster of highly shared sequence variants was judged likely to represent a technical artifact of the sequencing pipeline. Strong co-occurrence of HLA alleles, especially DR and DQ, made assigning TCR associations to individual alleles difficult. Presence/absence analyses assumed roughly uniform sequencing depth across donors, an assumption that may not hold. A further reported finding was that TCR beta sequences accurately predicted the HLA-A and HLA-B alleles for most subjects in the first cohort. The study gave a list of 150 to 200 TCR beta chains associated with cytomegalovirus. Because HLA typing was unavailable for some donors at each locus, only the typed subset was used in association tests. The cohort was sequenced for TCR beta chains only, and without alpha or paired-chain data the features that could be detected were limited. While some public TCRs were present in many individuals, most TCR sequences turned up only very rarely across donors. In vitro tests confirmed that a few of the cytomegalovirus-associated TCR beta chains recognize cytomegalovirus antigens. The authors suggested that the approach could potentially be generalized to other disease states and immunological phenotypes. Some IMGT-functional V segments, including TRBV6-2 and TRBV6-3, could not be told apart with the 87-base-pair reads, so those segments were excluded. Compared with the roughly 600-donor mean, donors in an Asian-associated ancestry cluster had fewer N-insertions in productive TCRs, according to a later genetic analysis. In a later analysis, TCR association rates were found to vary across HLA loci, with the most associated TCRs seen for DRB1 alleles and the fewest for HLA-C alleles. V-gene and J-gene trimming of TCR beta chains was associated with a missense DCLRE1C variant in a later genetic analysis, and the association was replicated in an independent cohort. In a later analysis, some 18,000 TCR beta sequences were associated with specific HLA alleles at a false discovery rate of 0.05. The classifier was reported to diagnose cytomegalovirus status with high specificity and sensitivity in both the original cohort and the validation cohort. For the cohort, immune exposure information was limited to CMV serostatus.

The sequence came from a woman in her thirties or forties in good health and CMV-seronegative. The sample was PBMCs. The V and J segments used are TRBV27 and TRBJ1-3; TRBD1 lines up with 8 middle nucleotides. The CDR3 protein is CASSLRTGSGNTIYF. The DNA is as follows: TGTGCCAGCAGTTTAAGGACAGGGTCTGGAAACACCATATATTTT.